These 23 T cell receptor beta chains originate from one sample sequenced in a study of spatial heterogeneity in lung cancer. Time point reported: sample taken at primary tumor resection. Extraction of whole RNA from tumor, nontumor lung or frozen PBMC preceded unsorted sequencing. One entry per CDR3 protein results from TCRdb running MiXCR on the 5' RACE reads. The table lists 23,000 or so distinct CDR3 sequences, roughly 4.5% of them singletons. This material consisted of PBMCs, taken at surgery. The receptors derive from a male donor with early-stage non-small cell lung cancer.

The rearrangement uses TRBV5-1 and TRBJ2-3, with a tentative D call TRBD2 (5 bases). Germline loops: CDR1 SGHRS, CDR2 YFSETQ. This CDR3 has 15 amino acids. V lost 2 bases, J lost 4 bases, and 14 bases lay in between. Written as DNA, the CDR3 is TGCGCCAGCAGCTTTCAACGGCGGACTTCAGATACGCAGTATTTT. It is translated as CASSFQRRTSDTQYF.

There are many counts of this clonotype. The chain carries TRBV9 and TRBJ1-6; D perhaps matches TRBD1 (5 bases). Germline V gene sequence: CDR1 SGDLS, CDR2 YYNGEE. V lost 4 bases to trimming and J lost 7 bases, with 12 bases between them. The CDR3 has 14 residues. CDR3 bases: TGTGCCAGCAGCACCGGGACCCCGAATTCACCCCTCCACTTT. Its protein product is CASSTGTPNSPLHF.

Ten or more counts support this clonotype. The chain is built from TRBV7-9 and TRBJ1-2, with D hard to call. CDR3 length: 13 residues. Germline CDR1 SEHNR, CDR2 FQNEAQ (reference sequence). V lost 0 bases, J lost 3 bases, and 5 bases lay in between. In DNA form, the CDR3 reads TGTGCCAGCAGCTTAGCAGGAGACTATGGCTACACCTTC. Protein product: CASSLAGDYGYTF.

By sample fraction, this clonotype is medium-sized (0.01 to 0.1%). The chain joins TRBV5-1 to TRBJ2-1; TRBD2 matches 8 bases. Germline V gives CDR1 SGHRS, CDR2 YFSETQ. This CDR3 spans 15 amino acids. J was trimmed by 6 bases and V by 2 bases; bases with no gene match: 7. The DNA of the CDR3 is TGCGCCAGCAGCTTTAGCGGGAAGGAGGGCAATGAGCAGTTCTTC. This codes for CASSFSGKEGNEQFF.

This clonotype was picked up many times. The chain carries TRBV2 and TRBJ2-7, with 8 bases fitting TRBD1. Losses at the gene ends were 5 bases for V and 4 bases for J; bases not matched to a gene: 4. Per germline, CDR1 SNHLY and CDR2 FYNNEI. This CDR3 is 13 amino acids long. Here the CDR3 reads CASSRQGKYEQYF. The DNA of the CDR3 is TGTGCCAGCAGTCGACAGGGGAAGTACGAGCAGTACTTC. Full variable domain (missing parts from reference TRBV2 and TRBJ2-7): EPEVTQTPSHQVTQMGQEVILRCVPISNHLYFYWYRQILGQKVEFLVSFYNNEISEKSEIFDDQFSVERPDGSNFTLKIRSTKLEDSAMYFCASSRQGKYEQYFGPGTRLTVT.

In its sample, this clonotype was seen many times. V and J are TRBV6-4 and TRBJ1-1; unclear D gene. CDR1 MRHNA and CDR2 SNTAGT come from the germline V gene. The CDR3 loop spans 14 amino acids. V lost 5 bases and J 3 bases, leaving 13 bases between the germline ends. DNA for the CDR3: TGTGCCAGCAGTAAACGGGGTTTCGACACTGAAGCTTTCTTT. This codes for CASSKRGFDTEAFF.

This clonotype was observed many times. The rearrangement links TRBV20-1 to TRBJ1-2; a possible D gene is TRBD1 (6 bases). Trimming stripped 1 base from V and 4 bases from J, with 19 bases between. The CDR3 is 16 residues long. In germline, CDR1 is DFQATT, CDR2 SNEGSKA (reference sequence). The CDR3 DNA follows: TGCAGTGCTAGAGGGGGGCGACAGGACCGAACCTATGGCTACACCTTC. Translated, it gives CSARGGRQDRTYGYTF.

This clonotype was seen many times. V gene TRBV3-1 combines with J gene TRBJ2-7, with D unclear. Per the germline V gene, CDR1 is LGHDT and CDR2 is YNNKEL (reference sequence). This CDR3 comprises 12 residues. V was shortened by 2 bases and J by 3 bases, with 5 bases between the two germline ends. CDR3 amino acids: CASSQTLYEQYF. The CDR3 DNA is TGTGCCAGCAGCCAAACGCTCTACGAGCAGTACTTC.

This clonotype was seen at least ten times. The chain employs TRBV15 and TRBJ2-5; unclear D gene. The CDR3 loop spans 12 amino acids. Germline V CDR1 and CDR2: LNHNV, YYDKDF (reference sequence). Deletions cut 5 bases from V and 0 bases from J, with 4 bases between. The CDR3 DNA reads TGTGCCACCAGCGCGTACCAAGAGACCCAGTACTTC. It specifies CATSAYQETQYF. Drawing the rest from reference TRBV15 and TRBJ2-5, the complete variable domain is DAMVIQNPRYQVTQFGKPVTLSCSQTLNHNVMYWYQQKSSQAPKLLFHYYDKDFNNEADTPDNFQSRRPNTSFCFLDIRSPGLGDTAMYLCATSAYQETQYFGPGTRLLVL.

This clonotype was picked up many times. This rearrangement joins TRBV4-1 to TRBJ2-5; possibly TRBD2 for D (6 bases). This CDR3 spans 17 amino acids. Trimming removed 0 bases at V and 7 bases at J, with 21 bases between. CDR1 is MGHRA and CDR2 is YSYEKL in the germline V gene. The CDR3 DNA is TGCGCCAGCAGCCAAGAAGGAGGGCGGGGAAAAGGGGTGACCCAGTACTTC. Protein sequence: CASSQEGGRGKGVTQYF.

This clonotype was observed many times. This CDR3 reads CASSRTRPSEQYF. Written as DNA, the CDR3 is TGTGCCAGCAGCCGGACTAGACCATCCGAGCAGTACTTC. This chain connects TRBV27 to TRBJ2-7; TRBD2 matches 7 bases. V dropped 6 bases and J dropped 6; count of bases not matched to a gene: 8. CDR1 and CDR2 (germline): MNHEY, SMNVEV (reference sequence). This CDR3 has 13 amino acids.

The J gene is TRBJ2-7, the V gene TRBV11-2; possible D gene TRBD1, 6 bases. The CDR3 totals 13 residues. The V end lost 5 bases, the J end lost 3 bases, and 11 bases lay between the germline ends. Germline-derived CDR1 and CDR2 are SGHAT and FQNNGV. CDR3 sequence reads: CASSLEDSYEQYF. The DNA of the CDR3 is TGTGCCAGCAGCCTCGAGGACAGCTACGAGCAGTACTTC.

In this sample, this clonotype turned up many times. The chain recombines TRBV28 with TRBJ1-4; D might be TRBD1 (6 bases). The CDR3 contains 15 residues. The germline V gene has CDR1 MDHEN and CDR2 SYDVKM. The V and J ends lost 3 bases and 8 bases respectively, with 16 bases between them. In nucleotides, the CDR3 is TGTGCCAGCAGTTTCGGCGGAGGGGGGGTAGAAAAACTGTTTTTT. This encodes CASSFGGGGVEKLFF.

This clonotype was found many times. V usage is TRBV20-1 and J usage is TRBJ1-2; possibly TRBD1 for D (6 bases). The CDR3 loop spans 14 amino acids. V lost 5 bases to trimming and J lost 4 bases, with 17 bases between them. In germline, CDR1 is DFQATT, CDR2 SNEGSKA (reference sequence). The CDR3 spells CSAGTQGMSYGYTF. As DNA, the CDR3 is TGCAGTGCTGGGACTCAGGGGATGTCCTATGGCTACACCTTC.

This clonotype was detected many times. The rearrangement uses TRBV10-3 and TRBJ2-3, with D unresolved. Germline lookup yields CDR1 ENHRY and CDR2 SYGVKD. This CDR3 spans 15 amino acids. Trimming took 3 bases from V and 0 from J, leaving 10 bases between them. The CDR3 protein is CAISDPGASTDTQYF. CDR3 DNA sequence: TGTGCCATCAGTGATCCCGGCGCTAGCACAGATACGCAGTATTTT.

This clonotype was seen ten or more times. The chain joins TRBV7-9 to TRBJ2-3, with 10 bases lining up with TRBD2. This CDR3 region has 14 residues. The germline gives CDR1 SEHNR, CDR2 FQNEAQ (reference sequence). Unmatched junction bases numbered 13, after V lost 11 bases and J lost 8 bases. CDR3 protein: CACEALAGVGTQYF. The CDR3, as DNA: TGTGCCTGTGAGGCGCTAGCGGGAGTTGGTACGCAGTATTTT.

This clonotype was recorded a few times. The chain carries TRBV9 and TRBJ1-6, with D tentatively TRBD1 (5 bases). Germline V lookup: CDR1 SGDLS, CDR2 YYNGEE. Between the trimmed V and J ends, which lost 3 bases and 9 bases, there was a span of 28 bases. The CDR3 extends over 19 amino acids. CDR3 DNA sequence: TGTGCCAGCAGCGGGCACCCGCCACGGGGGTCGGGTGGGAGTTCACCCCTCCACTTT. Amino acid sequence: CASSGHPPRGSGGSSPLHF. Full variable domain (missing parts from reference TRBV9 and TRBJ1-6): DSGVTQTPKHLITATGQRVTLRCSPRSGDLSVYWYQQSLDQGLQFLIQYYNGEERAKGNILERFSAQQFPDLHSELNLSSLELGDSALYFCASSGHPPRGSGGSSPLHFGNGTRLTVT.

This clonotype was recorded at least ten times. The gene calls are TRBV20-1 and TRBJ2-1, with 11 nucleotides matching TRBD2. Germline-derived CDR1 and CDR2 are DFQATT and SNEGSKA (reference sequence). CDR3 size: 14 residues. Germline trimming cut 6 bases from V and 5 bases from J; bases unmatched to any gene: 6. The CDR3 DNA follows: TGCAGTGCACGCTGGACTAGCGGGCACAATGAGCAGTTCTTC. Encoded protein: CSARWTSGHNEQFF.

This clonotype was counted many times. The V and J genes are TRBV12-3 or TRBV12-4 and TRBJ2-7; 14 bases match TRBD2. V was clipped by 5 bases and J by 3 bases; unmatched bases: 0. The CDR3 sequence is 14 residues long. The CDR3 nucleotides read TGTGCCAGCAGTGGGACTAGCGGGGGCTACGAGCAGTACTTC. Translated: CASSGTSGGYEQYF.

This clonotype was recorded at least ten times. This chain links TRBV7-2 with TRBJ2-2; 13 positions match TRBD2. V shed 5 bases, J shed 6 bases, and the junction held 6 bases outside the gene matches. Germline lookup yields CDR1 SGHTA and CDR2 FQGNSA. The CDR3 runs 16 residues. The CDR3 sequence: CASSQRTSGSPGELFF. The CDR3 DNA sequence: TGTGCCAGCAGCCAACGGACTAGCGGGAGCCCCGGGGAGCTGTTTTTT.

Many counts were recorded for this clonotype. The chain uses TRBV5-5 and TRBJ2-4; 9 bases are shared with TRBD1. The CDR3 loop spans 16 amino acids. The germline V gene encodes CDR1 SGHKS and CDR2 YYEKEE (reference sequence). V dropped 3 bases and J dropped 1; count of bases not matched to a gene: 5. The CDR3 loop is CASSWGTGTAKNIQYF. Here the CDR3 DNA reads TGTGCCAGCAGCTGGGGGACAGGGACGGCCAAAAACATTCAGTACTTC.

This sequence joins TRBV7-2 and TRBJ2-4; D possibly matches TRBD1 or TRBD2 (5 bases each). CDR1 and CDR2 from the germline V gene are SGHTA and FQGNSA. Trimming shortened V by 6 bases and J by 0 bases, and 12 bases separated the two germline ends. There are 15 residues in the CDR3. For the CDR3, the DNA is TGTGCCAGCAGTGTTACTGGGGGAGCCAAAAACATTCAGTACTTC. Residues: CASSVTGGAKNIQYF.

This clonotype was seen ten or more times. The J gene is TRBJ1-1, the V gene TRBV6-1; D is unresolved. V shed 6 bases and J shed 7 bases, with 6 bases lying between them. This CDR3 has 10 residues. Germline V lookup: CDR1 MNHNS, CDR2 SASEGT. The chain's CDR3 is CASSEYEAFF. CDR3 nucleotide sequence: TGTGCCAGCAGCGAGTATGAAGCTTTCTTT.